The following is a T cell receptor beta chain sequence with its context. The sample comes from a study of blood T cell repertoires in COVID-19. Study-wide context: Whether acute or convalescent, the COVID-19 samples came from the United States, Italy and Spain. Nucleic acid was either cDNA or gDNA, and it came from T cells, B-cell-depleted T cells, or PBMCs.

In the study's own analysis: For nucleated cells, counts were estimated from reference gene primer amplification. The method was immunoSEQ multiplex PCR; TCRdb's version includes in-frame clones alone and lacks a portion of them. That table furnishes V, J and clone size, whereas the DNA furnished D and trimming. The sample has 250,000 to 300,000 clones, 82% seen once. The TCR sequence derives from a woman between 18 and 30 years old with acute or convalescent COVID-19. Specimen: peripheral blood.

The CDR3 DNA reads TGTGCCAGCAGTTCGGGACAGTTAGGCTCCTACGAGCAGTACTTC. Its translation is CASSSGQLGSYEQYF. This chain connects TRBV6-2 or TRBV6-3 to TRBJ2-7, with 7 bases identical to TRBD1. Trimming took 4 bases from V and 0 from J; bases not matched to a gene: 6. CDR1 is MNHEY and CDR2 is SVGEGT in the germline V gene. CDR3 length equals 15 residues.